The rows below give T cell receptor beta chains drawn from one sample of a study of prognosis after radiotherapy for stage I lung cancer. TCRdb ran MiXCR on the multiplex PCR reads and lists one entry per CDR3 protein. In the table there are roughly 17,000 distinct CDR3 sequences, roughly 30% of which are singletons. The specimen comprised PBMCs, sampled before or after stereotactic body radiation therapy (not recorded which). Receptor source: a donor at least 50 years old with non-small cell lung cancer. The CDR3 runs from the conserved cysteine through the conserved F or W. The D gene is left open where the match is weak. A row's size may be missing; if present it is once, few, many or a size class.

V gene	J gene	clone size	D gene	CDR3 protein	CDR3 DNA
TRBV28	TRBJ2-1	NA	TRBD2	CASSSPLADPYSEQFF	TGTGCCAGCAGTTCCCCCCTAGCGGACCCCTACAGTGAGCAGTTCTTC
TRBV5-5	TRBJ1-6	medium-sized	NA	CASRARERPNSPLHF	TGTGCCAGCAGGGCCAGGGAGAGACCTAATTCACCCCTCCACTTT
TRBV6-1	TRBJ2-7	many	TRBD2	CASKAGGSYEQYF	TGTGCCAGCAAAGCGGGAGGGTCCTACGAGCAGTACTTC
TRBV12-3/TRBV12-4	TRBJ1-4	many	NA	CASTYTMGTNEKLFF	TGTGCCAGCACCTATACCATGGGGACTAATGAAAAACTGTTTTTT
TRBV10-3	TRBJ2-7	many	NA	CAIRPTESSYEQYF	TGTGCCATCAGGCCGACAGAGAGCTCCTACGAGCAGTACTTC
TRBV19	TRBJ1-5	many	NA	CASSIDRFLQPQHF	TGTGCCAGTAGCATAGACAGGTTTCTTCAGCCCCAGCATTTT
TRBV24-1	TRBJ1-5	NA	NA	CATSVVELYSNQPQHF	TGTGCCACCAGTGTTGTAGAGTTGTATAGCAATCAGCCCCAGCATTTT
TRBV12-3/TRBV12-4	TRBJ1-2	many	NA	CASSFDRNNYGYTF	TGTGCCAGCAGTTTCGACAGAAATAACTATGGCTACACCTTC
TRBV7-2	TRBJ2-7	NA	TRBD2	CASRRSGGSGRSYEQYF	TGTGCCAGCAGAAGAAGCGGGGGTAGCGGGAGGTCCTACGAGCAGTACTTC
TRBV9	TRBJ1-1	many	TRBD1	CASNPGGGRAEAFF	TGTGCCAGCAACCCAGGGGGGGGGCGGGCTGAAGCTTTCTTT
TRBV6-1	TRBJ2-7	few	TRBD2	CASYGGGSSYEQYF	TGTGCCAGTTACGGCGGGGGGAGCTCCTACGAGCAGTACTTC
TRBV20-1	TRBJ1-1	NA	NA	CSARVAGGSTEFFF	NA
TRBV20-1	TRBJ2-5	many	TRBD2	CSAPGAGGSAGTQYF	TGCAGTGCCCCCGGGGCGGGAGGGTCGGCGGGGACCCAGTACTTC
TRBV6-2/TRBV6-3	TRBJ2-2	NA	NA	CASSEERVTGELFF	TGTGCCAGCAGTGAAGAAAGGGTAACCGGGGAGCTGTTTTTT
TRBV28	TRBJ1-2	many	TRBD1	CASRPTGGPGPNYGYTF	TGTGCCAGCAGACCCACAGGGGGTCCAGGCCCTAACTATGGCTACACCTTC
TRBV4-2	TRBJ2-1	many	TRBD1	CASSQGNRDSYNEQFF	TGTGCCAGCAGCCAAGGAAACCGGGACAGTTACAATGAGCAGTTCTTC
TRBV28	TRBJ1-2	medium-sized	TRBD1	CASTLTDRGRHYGYTF	TGTGCCAGCACACTAACGGACAGGGGGCGTCACTATGGCTACACCTTC
TRBV29-1	TRBJ2-7	many	NA	CSVPWGPYEQYF	TGCAGCGTGCCATGGGGGCCGTACGAGCAGTACTTC
TRBV20-1	TRBJ1-1	many	TRBD1	CSARVPGTGGTEAFF	TGCAGTGCTAGGGTTCCCGGGACAGGGGGAACTGAAGCTTTCTTT
TRBV9	TRBJ1-1	once	NA	CASSGLTREKNEAFF	TGTGCCAGCAGCGGATTAACCCGGGAGAAAAATGAAGCTTTCTTT
TRBV10-3	TRBJ1-2	many	NA	CAISESGGPYGYTF	TGTGCCATCAGTGAGTCCGGGGGTCCTTATGGCTACACCTTC
TRBV20-1	TRBJ2-2	many	NA	CSALLGAGPVTGELFF	TGCAGTGCCCTGCTGGGGGCGGGACCGGTCACCGGGGAGCTGTTTTTT
TRBV5-5	TRBJ2-4	NA	NA	CASSSDTSAGYF	TGTGCCAGCAGTTCGGACACTTCGGCGGGGTACTTC
TRBV2	TRBJ2-1	many	TRBD2	CASRGLKAGGFFGEQFF	TGTGCCAGCAGGGGACTAAAAGCTGGCGGTTTCTTCGGTGAGCAGTTCTTC
TRBV7-3	TRBJ2-3	medium-sized	NA	CASSLQGSSIDTQYF	TGTGCCAGCAGCTTACAGGGGTCCTCAATAGATACGCAGTATTTT
TRBV7-9	TRBJ2-5	once	NA	CASSSEDIAKRQYF	TGTGCCAGCAGCTCCGAGGACATCGCTAAGAGACAGTACTTC